This is a list of T cell receptor beta chains from one sample in a study of beta chain features in type 1 diabetes. Sequencing used immunoSEQ multiplex PCR; TCRdb keeps in-frame clones, though not all of them. The sample holds fewer than 300,000 clones, under 13% seen once. Sequenced sample: naive CD4+ T cells from blood. Receptor source: a man younger than 45 with type 1 diabetes. Both conserved end residues are part of each CDR3. The order of the fields is D gene, clone size, J gene, V gene, CDR3 protein, CDR3 DNA. A D gene is named only where the DNA matches it firmly. The size entry is marked missing in some rows and otherwise reads once, few, many or a size class.

D gene: TRBD1; clone size: -; J gene: TRBJ1-1; V gene: TRBV29-1; CDR3 protein: CSAPRGLRDTEAFF; CDR3 DNA: TGCAGCGCTCCCAGGGGGCTGAGGGACACTGAAGCTTTCTTT
D gene: -; clone size: few; J gene: TRBJ1-6; V gene: TRBV28; CDR3 protein: CASKQKGVPLHF; CDR3 DNA: TGTGCCAGCAAGCAAAAGGGAGTCCCCCTCCACTTT
D gene: -; clone size: few; J gene: TRBJ2-1; V gene: TRBV7-8; CDR3 protein: CASRAVDEQFF; CDR3 DNA: TGTGCCAGCAGAGCGGTAGATGAGCAGTTCTTC
D gene: TRBD2; clone size: few; J gene: TRBJ2-7; V gene: TRBV2; CDR3 protein: CASSRREGEQYF; CDR3 DNA: TGTGCCAGCAGCCGGAGGGAGGGCGAGCAGTACTTC
D gene: -; clone size: few; J gene: TRBJ1-5; V gene: TRBV7-9; CDR3 protein: CASSYNTEPPQHF; CDR3 DNA: TGTGCCAGCAGCTATAATACGGAGCCTCCCCAGCATTTT
D gene: -; clone size: -; J gene: TRBJ1-6; V gene: TRBV5-6; CDR3 protein: CASSRLRGQNSPLHF; CDR3 DNA: TGTGCCAGCAGCCGTCTGCGCGGACAGAATTCACCCCTCCACTTT
D gene: TRBD2; clone size: -; J gene: TRBJ2-2; V gene: TRBV18; CDR3 protein: CASSPGGFANTGELFF; CDR3 DNA: TGTGCCAGCTCACCGGGAGGGTTCGCGAACACCGGGGAGCTGTTTTTT
D gene: TRBD1; clone size: -; J gene: TRBJ2-7; V gene: TRBV12-5; CDR3 protein: CASGSGQFGQYF; CDR3 DNA: TGTGCTAGTGGTTCGGGACAGTTCGGGCAGTACTTC
D gene: -; clone size: few; J gene: TRBJ1-5; V gene: TRBV4-3; CDR3 protein: CASSQAAGVGNQPQHF; CDR3 DNA: TGCGCCAGCAGCCAAGCGGCAGGGGTAGGCAATCAGCCCCAGCATTTT
D gene: TRBD1; clone size: -; J gene: TRBJ2-7; V gene: TRBV7-2; CDR3 protein: CASSPGQGRGEQYF; CDR3 DNA: TGTGCCAGCAGCCCGGGACAGGGAAGGGGTGAGCAGTACTTC
D gene: TRBD2; clone size: -; J gene: TRBJ2-3; V gene: TRBV6-5; CDR3 protein: CASSQTSGGGDTQYF; CDR3 DNA: TGTGCCAGCAGTCAGACTAGCGGGGGCGGGGATACGCAGTATTTT
D gene: TRBD1; clone size: -; J gene: TRBJ2-1; V gene: TRBV28; CDR3 protein: CASSTTGASYNEQFF; CDR3 DNA: TGTGCCAGCAGTACGACAGGGGCCTCCTACAATGAGCAGTTCTTC
D gene: TRBD1; clone size: -; J gene: TRBJ1-6; V gene: TRBV19; CDR3 protein: CASTTPRGTVNSPLHF; CDR3 DNA: TGTGCCAGTACCACTCCCCGGGGGACAGTTAATTCACCCCTCCACTTT
D gene: -; clone size: few; J gene: TRBJ1-1; V gene: TRBV5-4; CDR3 protein: CASSRAPREGNTEAFF; CDR3 DNA: TGTGCCAGCAGTCGGGCCCCCAGGGAGGGAAACACTGAAGCTTTCTTT
D gene: TRBD2; clone size: -; J gene: TRBJ2-1; V gene: TRBV7-9; CDR3 protein: CASSTRLADNNEQFF; CDR3 DNA: TGTGCCAGCAGCACCCGACTAGCAGACAACAATGAGCAGTTCTTC
D gene: -; clone size: -; J gene: TRBJ1-5; V gene: TRBV30; CDR3 protein: CAWTGNHQPQHF; CDR3 DNA: TGTGCCTGGACAGGTAACCATCAGCCCCAGCATTTT
D gene: -; clone size: -; J gene: TRBJ2-3; V gene: TRBV2; CDR3 protein: CASLGGPADTQYF; CDR3 DNA: TGTGCCAGCCTCGGCGGGCCTGCGGATACGCAGTATTTT
D gene: -; clone size: -; J gene: TRBJ1-2; V gene: TRBV5-1; CDR3 protein: CASSLDGPKIF; CDR3 DNA: TGCGCCAGCAGCTTGGATGGCCCAAAAATCTTC
D gene: -; clone size: few; J gene: TRBJ2-7; V gene: TRBV29-1; CDR3 protein: CSVAGTSYEQYF; CDR3 DNA: TGCAGCGTGGCCGGGACATCCTACGAGCAGTACTTC
D gene: -; clone size: -; J gene: TRBJ2-1; V gene: TRBV18; CDR3 protein: CASSPNSAGGEQFF; CDR3 DNA: TGTGCCAGCTCACCAAACAGCGCTGGAGGTGAGCAGTTCTTC
D gene: TRBD1; clone size: -; J gene: TRBJ1-2; V gene: TRBV7-9; CDR3 protein: CASSLGTGGNYGYTF; CDR3 DNA: TGTGCCAGCAGCTTAGGGACAGGTGGTAACTATGGCTACACCTTC
D gene: -; clone size: few; J gene: TRBJ2-2; V gene: TRBV10-3; CDR3 protein: CAISESYPANTGELFF; CDR3 DNA: TGTGCCATCAGTGAGTCGTACCCGGCGAACACCGGGGAGCTGTTTTTT
D gene: TRBD2; clone size: few; J gene: TRBJ2-3; V gene: TRBV28; CDR3 protein: CASTLRGGGTDTQYF; CDR3 DNA: TGTGCCAGCACCCTACGGGGGGGCGGTACAGATACGCAGTATTTT
D gene: TRBD1; clone size: few; J gene: TRBJ2-3; V gene: TRBV7-8; CDR3 protein: CASSSLYFRQGTSTDTQYF; CDR3 DNA: TGTGCCAGCAGCTCCCTTTACTTCCGACAGGGAACTAGCACAGATACGCAGTATTTT
D gene: TRBD1; clone size: few; J gene: TRBJ1-1; V gene: TRBV4-3; CDR3 protein: CASSHGGQGAEEAFF; CDR3 DNA: TGCGCCAGCAGCCACGGAGGACAGGGGGCGGAAGAAGCTTTCTTT
D gene: TRBD1; clone size: few; J gene: TRBJ2-1; V gene: TRBV29-1; CDR3 protein: CSVGARQGRSYNEQFF; CDR3 DNA: TGCAGCGTTGGTGCCCGACAGGGGAGGTCCTACAATGAGCAGTTCTTC
D gene: -; clone size: few; J gene: TRBJ1-6; V gene: TRBV7-2; CDR3 protein: CASSLARFVYSPLHF; CDR3 DNA: TGTGCCAGCAGCTTAGCGCGCTTTGTGTACTCACCCCTCCACTTT
D gene: TRBD2; clone size: few; J gene: TRBJ2-2; V gene: TRBV4-1; CDR3 protein: CASSQVLRGGSGELFF; CDR3 DNA: TGCGCCAGCAGCCAAGTATTGCGGGGGGGCTCCGGGGAGCTGTTTTTT
D gene: -; clone size: -; J gene: TRBJ1-5; V gene: TRBV10-3; CDR3 protein: CATSPYSNQPQHF; CDR3 DNA: TGTGCCACCAGCCCTTATAGCAATCAGCCCCAGCATTTT
D gene: -; clone size: few; J gene: TRBJ2-7; V gene: TRBV5-1; CDR3 protein: CASSPDRLYEQYF; CDR3 DNA: TGCGCCAGCAGCCCTGACAGGCTCTACGAGCAGTACTTC
D gene: TRBD1; clone size: few; J gene: TRBJ2-2; V gene: TRBV19; CDR3 protein: CASREPGQRNTGELFF; CDR3 DNA: TGTGCCAGTAGAGAACCGGGACAGCGTAACACCGGGGAGCTGTTTTTT
D gene: -; clone size: -; J gene: TRBJ2-6; V gene: TRBV5-6; CDR3 protein: CASSLGWAPGANVLTF; CDR3 DNA: TGTGCCAGCAGCTTGGGATGGGCTCCTGGGGCCAACGTCCTGACTTTC
D gene: TRBD1; clone size: -; J gene: TRBJ2-7; V gene: TRBV23-1; CDR3 protein: CASSAGQGQGYEQYF; CDR3 DNA: TGCGCCAGCAGTGCCGGTCAGGGACAGGGTTACGAGCAGTACTTC
D gene: -; clone size: few; J gene: TRBJ2-1; V gene: TRBV19; CDR3 protein: CASSPGYNEQFF; CDR3 DNA: TGTGCCAGTAGTCCCGGCTACAATGAGCAGTTCTTC
D gene: TRBD1; clone size: -; J gene: TRBJ1-1; V gene: TRBV20-1; CDR3 protein: CRPISGQGAFF; CDR3 DNA: TGCAGACCCATCTCGGGACAGGGTGCTTTCTTT
D gene: -; clone size: few; J gene: TRBJ1-5; V gene: TRBV2; CDR3 protein: CASSPTGLRQPQHF; CDR3 DNA: TGTGCCAGCAGTCCGACAGGCTTGAGACAGCCCCAGCATTTT